This TCR beta chain was retrieved from a study of T cell repertoires in cytomegalovirus infection. In the study overall: Newly reported HLA-C-restricted and thoroughly characterized HLA-B-restricted CMV epitopes were employed. Public TCR beta signatures provided an indication of both CMV infection and a matching HLA type.

CDR3 length equals 14 residues. In germline, CDR1 is SGHVS, CDR2 FNYEAQ. In its sample, this clonotype was seen once. What it recognizes is unknown. At one end the junction does not follow the germline gene, possibly because of a read error. Study-wide findings and caveats: Adding up the frequency of public TCR beta families identified people who carried CMV plus the relevant HLA.

TCRdb re-analysed the reads in MiXCR, keeping a single row per CDR3 protein. The table lists around 900,000 distinct CDR3 sequences, roughly 30% of them singletons. The sample in question was cultured CD8+ T cells from PBMCs, obtained from culture after CMV antigen stimulation. This receptor was obtained from a human donor in good health (CMV status not recorded). Some clones in this sample may be carry-over from other donors' samples. The V gene is TRBV7-6, the J gene TRBJ1-5, with D possibly matching TRBD1 (5 bases). CDR3: CASNLALGQGPQHF. In DNA form, the CDR3 reads TGTGCCAGCAACTTAGCGTTAGGGCAGGGACCCCAGCATTTT.